This T cell receptor (beta chain) was found in a study of shared clonotypes between healthy human individuals. As for the study in general: Contributing individuals were a couple of females and three males aged 18 to 49.

V shed 7 bases and J shed 5 bases, with 18 bases lying between them. Germline values: CDR1 SGHRS, CDR2 YFSETQ. This CDR3 is 14 amino acids long. This clone was seen once. The antigen remains undetermined. Sequencing was performed with immunoSEQ multiplex PCR; in TCRdb, only in-frame clones are kept and a portion is missing. The data hold roughly 2 million clones, with almost 96% observed a single time. Findings of the study overall: Sampling included only blood; tissue repertoires likely differ. Estimated clonotype richness was generally higher in naive than memory subsets. Sharing across four donors was highest in naive CD4 (approximately 5%) and lowest in memory CD8 (about 0.4%).

The source is a young man in good health. Sequencing was done on a sample of naive CD4+ T cells sorted from blood. The subset: CD45RA+ positively selected. The chain links TRBV5-1 to TRBJ2-5, with D perhaps assigned TRBD1 or TRBD2 (5 bases each). The CDR3 sequence is CASAGTLRRETQYF. CDR3 nucleotide sequence: TGCGCCAGCGCCGGGACCCTCCGCCGGGAGACCCAGTACTTC.